This T cell receptor (beta chain) was captured in a study of blood T cell repertoires in COVID-19. This CDR3 has 12 amino acids. Deletions cut 10 bases from V and 1 base from J, with 11 bases between. CDR1 and CDR2 (germline): SNHLY, FYNNEI. Sequencing used immunoSEQ multiplex PCR; TCRdb keeps in-frame clones, though not all of them. The sample has a few hundred thousand clones; over 75% are singletons. The TCR sequence derives from a young man who had recovered from COVID-19. V is TRBV2 and J is TRBJ2-7; TRBD2 might be the D (6 bases). The sample consisted of PBMCs or T cells enriched from blood (not recorded which). DNA for the CDR3: TGTGCCATCTCGGGAGATTCCTACGAGCAGTACTTC. Its protein product is CAISGDSYEQYF.